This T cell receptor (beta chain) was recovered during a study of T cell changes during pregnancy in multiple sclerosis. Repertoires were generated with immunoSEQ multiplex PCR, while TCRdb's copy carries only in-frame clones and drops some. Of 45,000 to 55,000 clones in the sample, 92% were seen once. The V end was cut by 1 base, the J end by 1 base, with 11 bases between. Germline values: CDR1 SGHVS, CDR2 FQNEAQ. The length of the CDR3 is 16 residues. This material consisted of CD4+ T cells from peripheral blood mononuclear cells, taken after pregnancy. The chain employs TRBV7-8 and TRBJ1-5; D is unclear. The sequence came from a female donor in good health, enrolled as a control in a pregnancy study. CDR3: CASSLEAWRSNQPQHF. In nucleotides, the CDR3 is TGTGCCAGCAGCTTAGAAGCCTGGAGGAGCAATCAGCCCCAGCATTTT.